A single sample is the source of the 10 T cell receptor beta chains below, sequenced in a study of CXCR3-negative and CXCR3-positive naive CD8 T cells. General observations from the study: Against CXCR3-negative naive cells, CXCR3-positive naive cells showed more hydrophobic TRB CDR3s.

Via 5' RACE with UMI labels, TRB cDNA libraries were prepared. No DNA is given; TCRdb re-called the 5' RACE reads and lists each CDR3 protein once. Seen in this sample are around 65,000 distinct CDR3 sequences; the ten most common clones hold about 0.68%. No antigen has been identified for these receptors. Sequenced material: naive CXCR3+ CD8+ T cells from blood. As to subset: CD45RO-CCR7+CD27+CD95- naive CD8+ T cells expressing CXCR3 (TNR3+). Receptors originate from a human donor in good health. Some clones in this sample may be carry-over from other donors' samples.

V and J are TRBV7-9 and TRBJ2-5. CDR3 length equals 14 residues. CDR1 is SEHNR, CDR2 FQNEAQ, per germline (reference sequence). This chain's CDR3 is CASSLPASQETQYF.

This chain connects TRBV7-3 to TRBJ2-4. Per the germline V gene, CDR1 is SGHTA and CDR2 is FQGTGA. The CDR3 runs 15 residues. Here the CDR3 reads CASSLTGSGSDIQYF.

J is TRBJ2-1 and V is TRBV5-1; the TCRdb D gene call, TRBD2, has no DNA to confirm it. Germline values: CDR1 SGHRS, CDR2 YFSETQ. CDR3 size: 14 residues. This CDR3 is CASSPYSSGDEQFF.

This rearrangement joins TRBV29-1 to TRBJ1-1; TCRdb reports TRBD1, a call that lacks DNA to check it against. The germline CDR1 and CDR2 sequences are SQVTM and ANQGSEA. This CDR3 is built from 15 residues. The CDR3 reads CSVVGQGVGNTEAFF.

The V and J genes are TRBV15 and TRBJ1-2. The CDR3 extends over 14 amino acids. Germline assignment: CDR1 LNHNV and CDR2 YYDKDF (reference sequence). The CDR3 here is CATSRAMGMNGYTF.

The chain uses TRBV20-1 and TRBJ2-2; TCRdb reports TRBD1, a call that lacks DNA to check it against. Germline-derived CDR1 and CDR2 are DFQATT and SNEGSKA (reference sequence). This CDR3 comprises 17 residues. The CDR3: CSARENRVSPNTGELFF.

The chain recombines TRBV10-3 with TRBJ2-1; TCRdb's assignment of TRBD2 cannot be checked, as there is no DNA. Germline-derived CDR1 and CDR2 are ENHRY and SYGVKD. CDR3 length: 12 amino acids. CDR3 in amino acids: CATLGIDNEQFF.

The chain carries TRBV15 and TRBJ2-5; TCRdb calls TRBD1, which cannot be checked without DNA. The CDR3 runs to 16 residues. The germline V gene has CDR1 LNHNV and CDR2 YYDKDF (reference sequence). The CDR3 loop reads CATSRGWGQEKETQCF.

The chain uses TRBV7-9 and TRBJ2-7; no DNA is available, so the TRBD1 call from TCRdb remains unchecked. The germline gives CDR1 SEHNR, CDR2 FQNEAQ (reference sequence). This CDR3 is built from 14 residues. The CDR3 is CASSNPGPSYEQYF.

This sequence joins TRBV21-1 and TRBJ2-7; TCRdb proposes TRBD2, but this gene call is untestable without DNA. TRBV21-1 is labeled a pseudogene. There are 12 residues in the CDR3. The CDR3 region is CASGLATYEQYF.